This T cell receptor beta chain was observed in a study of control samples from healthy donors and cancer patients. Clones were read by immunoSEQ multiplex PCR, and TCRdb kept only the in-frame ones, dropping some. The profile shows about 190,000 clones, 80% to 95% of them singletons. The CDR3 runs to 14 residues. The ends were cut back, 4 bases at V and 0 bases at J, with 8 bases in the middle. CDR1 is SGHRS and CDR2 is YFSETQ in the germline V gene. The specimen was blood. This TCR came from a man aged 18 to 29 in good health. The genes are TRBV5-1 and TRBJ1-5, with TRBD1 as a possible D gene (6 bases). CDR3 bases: TGCGCCAGCAGCCCGGACAGTAGCAATCAGCCCCAGCATTTT. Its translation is CASSPDSSNQPQHF.